Listed here are 29 T cell receptor beta chains from one sample, sequenced in a study of cytomegalovirus exposure and HLA in healthy donors (dated by TCRdb to the late 2010s). Libraries were built with the immunoSEQ multiplex PCR assay. TCRdb stores this immuneACCESS table with in-frame sequences only. Part of the clones is absent; in the studies checked, under half of the shortfall reflects unresolved V genes, and no reason is known for the rest. For this sample there are under 250,000 clones; approximately 87% appear just once. In total, the top ten clones hold about 3% of the sample. What was sequenced was PBMCs. These receptors were obtained from a young man in good health and CMV-seronegative.

This chain joins TRBV19 and TRBJ2-7; 8 bases fit TRBD1. Germline V gene lookup returns CDR1 LNHDA and CDR2 SQIVND (reference sequence). CDR3 length: 17 amino acids. The V and J ends lost 3 bases and 2 bases, in that order; junction bases with no gene match: 12. The CDR3 spells CASSMTHLTGETYEQYF. The CDR3 DNA follows: TGTGCCAGTAGTATGACCCACCTGACAGGGGAGACCTACGAGCAGTACTTC.

The chain uses TRBV30 and TRBJ2-2; no reliable D call. Per the germline V gene, CDR1 is GTSNPN and CDR2 is SVGIG (reference sequence). The CDR3 has 11 residues. Trimming cost V 3 bases and J 7 bases, with 6 bases left between them. CDR3 amino acids: CAWRAGGELFF. CDR3 in DNA: TGTGCCTGGAGGGCTGGCGGGGAGCTGTTTTTT.

The genes are TRBV5-1 and TRBJ2-7; no definite D call. The CDR3 runs to 14 residues. Germline CDR1 and CDR2: SGHRS and YFSETQ. Trimming stripped 4 bases from V and 3 bases from J, with 14 bases between. CDR3 sequence reads: CASSPSVVGYEQYF. The CDR3 DNA reads as TGCGCCAGCAGCCCGTCGGTAGTCGGCTACGAGCAGTACTTC.

The V call is TRBV4-3, the J call TRBJ2-1, with 10 positions matching TRBD2. The CDR3 sequence is 16 residues long. Losses at the gene ends were 1 base for V and 5 bases for J; bases not matched to a gene: 5. The germline V gene encodes CDR1 LGHNA and CDR2 YSLEER. The DNA of the CDR3 is TGCGCCAGCAGCCAAGGGGCTAGCGGGAGAAACAATGAGCAGTTCTTC. This codes for CASSQGASGRNNEQFF.

Only a few counts were recorded for this clone. The chain links TRBV15 to TRBJ1-2, with 8 bases fitting TRBD1. Germline-derived CDR1 and CDR2 are LNHNV and YYDKDF (reference sequence). This CDR3 is 17 amino acids long. The V segment lost 0 bases and the J segment 4 bases; nucleotides outside the gene matches: 10. The CDR3 loop is CATSRDQDRAQIYGYTF. The CDR3 DNA reads as TGTGCCACCAGCAGAGATCAGGACAGGGCTCAGATCTATGGCTACACCTTC.

The gene calls are TRBV5-8 and TRBJ2-3; D gene uncertain. This CDR3 comprises 14 residues. CDR1 is SGHTS, CDR2 YDEGEE, per germline. The V end was cut by 0 bases, the J end by 6 bases, with 11 bases between. CDR3 in DNA: TGTGCCAGCAGCTTGGTGACGACTCGGGATACGCAGTATTTT. Translated, it gives CASSLVTTRDTQYF.

In its sample, this clone was seen a few times. The V gene is TRBV6-1, the J gene TRBJ1-1; D unclear. This CDR3 is built from 13 residues. V was pared by 7 bases and J by 1 base, with 10 bases between. Germline V lookup: CDR1 MNHNS, CDR2 SASEGT. CDR3 in DNA: TGTGCCAGCACCTTGGGCAGGAACACTGAAGCTTTCTTT. Encoded protein: CASTLGRNTEAFF.

The genes are TRBV4-1 and TRBJ2-5; 9 bases are a match to TRBD2. The length of the CDR3 is 17 residues. Germline V CDR1 and CDR2: MGHRA, YSYEKL. After removal of 1 base from V and 5 bases from J, the junction contained 11 bases not matched to a gene. The CDR3 sequence: CASSQGWGSSGDETQYF. The CDR3 bases are TGCGCCAGCAGCCAAGGGTGGGGGTCTAGCGGGGACGAGACCCAGTACTTC.

The CDR3 DNA sequence: TGCGCCAGCAGCCAAGATGCATTCATAGACTACGAGCAGTACTTC. Its translation is CASSQDAFIDYEQYF. The chain couples TRBV4-3 to TRBJ2-7, with D unclear. The germline gives CDR1 LGHNA, CDR2 YSLEER. V was pared by 0 bases and J by 3 bases, with 12 bases between. This CDR3 is built from 15 residues.

The V and J genes are TRBV15 and TRBJ1-5, with D maybe TRBD1 (5 bases). There are 14 residues in the CDR3. The ends were cut back, 1 base at V and 6 bases at J, with 10 bases in the middle. CDR1 and CDR2 from the germline V gene are LNHNV and YYDKDF (reference sequence). This chain's CDR3 is CATSRGGEAQPQHF. CDR3 sequence (DNA): TGTGCCACCAGCAGAGGAGGGGAGGCTCAGCCCCAGCATTTT.

The chain has TRBV28 and TRBJ2-7; TRBD1 matches at 8 bases. V gave up 7 bases and J gave up 3 bases; unmatched junction bases: 11. CDR1 is MDHEN and CDR2 is SYDVKM in the germline V gene. This CDR3 contains 15 residues. This chain's CDR3 is CASIGAGGGNYEQYF. The CDR3 DNA follows: TGTGCCAGCATCGGGGCAGGGGGCGGGAACTACGAGCAGTACTTC.

This chain connects TRBV5-1 to TRBJ2-7; the D is unclear. The CDR3 covers 13 residues. Germline V CDR1 and CDR2: SGHRS, YFSETQ. V shed 2 bases and J shed 6 bases, with 12 bases lying between them. The CDR3 bases are TGCGCCAGCAGCTTCACACCCGCCCTCGAGCAGTACTTC. It is translated as CASSFTPALEQYF.

As regards this clone: The same CDR3 arises from other DNA sequences in this sample as well. V and J are TRBV5-1 and TRBJ1-4; a weak D match, TRBD1 (6 bases). Trimming left V 4 bases short and J 3 bases short, with 10 bases between. The CDR3 is 14 amino acids. The germline V gene has CDR1 SGHRS and CDR2 YFSETQ. The CDR3 is CASSPGQPNEKLFF. DNA for the CDR3: TGCGCCAGCAGCCCCGGACAGCCTAATGAAAAACTGTTTTTT.

The rearrangement joins TRBV6-6 to TRBJ2-3, with 7 bases aligning to TRBD2. Germline lookup yields CDR1 MNHNY and CDR2 SVGAGI (reference sequence). The length of the CDR3 is 12 residues. V dropped 5 bases and J dropped 7; count of bases not matched to a gene: 3. The CDR3, as DNA: TGTGCCAGCAGTACCGGGGGGTATACGCAGTATTTT. It yields the protein CASSTGGYTQYF.

The J gene is TRBJ2-4, the V gene TRBV28, with 11 bases aligning to TRBD2. CDR3 size: 16 residues. V lost 6 bases, J lost 2 bases, and 6 bases stayed unmatched. From germline, CDR1 is MDHEN and CDR2 SYDVKM. In DNA form, the CDR3 reads TGTGCCAGCAGAATTAGCGGGAGGGGGACCAAAAACATTCAGTACTTC. It translates to CASRISGRGTKNIQYF.

The gene calls are TRBV4-1 and TRBJ2-2, with TRBD2 identical over 9 bases. Trimming removed 4 bases from V and 3 bases from J; junction bases left unmatched: 6. The CDR3 spans 16 residues. Per the germline V gene, CDR1 is MGHRA and CDR2 is YSYEKL. The CDR3 loop reads CASSPVAGEDTGELFF. Written as DNA, the CDR3 is TGCGCCAGCAGCCCCGTAGCGGGAGAAGACACCGGGGAGCTGTTTTTT.

J is TRBJ2-7 and V is TRBV28; a possible D gene is TRBD2 (6 bases). This CDR3 contains 13 residues. Trimming pared 6 bases from V and 5 bases from J, leaving 14 bases between. Germline loops: CDR1 MDHEN, CDR2 SYDVKM. The CDR3 here is CASRSGRGNEQYF. The CDR3 DNA sequence: TGTGCCAGCAGATCCGGGAGAGGCAACGAGCAGTACTTC.

The gene calls are TRBV5-1 and TRBJ2-3, with D uncertain. Germline V gene lookup returns CDR1 SGHRS and CDR2 YFSETQ. Trimming took off 0 bases at V and 1 base at J, with 6 bases between the two ends. This CDR3 has 14 residues. CDR3 in amino acids: CASSLGAGTDTQYF. As DNA, the CDR3 is TGCGCCAGCAGCTTGGGGGCAGGCACAGATACGCAGTATTTT.

The chain carries TRBV7-9 and TRBJ2-5, with 11 bases identical to TRBD2. The length of the CDR3 is 14 residues. Trimming cost V 4 bases and J 4 bases; bases outside gene matches: 2. Germline values: CDR1 SEHNR, CDR2 FQNEAQ (reference sequence). The CDR3 loop reads CASSSGTSGETQYF. CDR3 DNA sequence: TGTGCCAGCAGCTCCGGGACTAGCGGAGAGACCCAGTACTTC.

This clone was recorded at least ten times. The rearrangement joins TRBV9 to TRBJ1-3; D gene uncertain. Germline V CDR1 and CDR2: SGDLS, YYNGEE. The CDR3 runs 19 residues. V was pared by 3 bases and J by 5 bases, with 27 bases between. In DNA, the CDR3 is TGTGCCAGCAGCGCTAACGACAAGAAACGCTCGAGCACGAGAAACACCATATATTTT. It codes for CASSANDKKRSSTRNTIYF.

CDR3 amino acids: CASSPPPATNYGYTF. The CDR3 DNA reads as TGTGCCAGCAGTCCACCCCCCGCTACTAACTATGGCTACACCTTC. This sequence joins TRBV28 and TRBJ1-2, with D unclear. The germline V gene has CDR1 MDHEN and CDR2 SYDVKM. This CDR3 spans 15 amino acids. Trimming stripped 5 bases from V and 0 bases from J, with 13 bases between.

The chain joins TRBV29-1 to TRBJ1-2; D not resolved. The length of the CDR3 is 13 residues. CDR1 is SQVTM and CDR2 is ANQGSEA in the germline V gene. The ends were cut back, 7 bases at V and 2 bases at J, with 14 bases in the middle. The DNA for the CDR3 is TGCAGCGCCCCGGTGGAACAGAACTATGGCTACACCTTC. This gives the protein CSAPVEQNYGYTF.

This clone showed up just a few times. The chain employs TRBV29-1 and TRBJ2-7, with D possibly TRBD1 on 6 matching bases. Germline loops: CDR1 SQVTM, CDR2 ANQGSEA. The CDR3 consists of 12 residues. With 3 bases removed from V and 5 bases from J, the gap between germline ends came to 11 bases. The CDR3 DNA reads as TGCAGCGTTGACGATGGGACAAACGAGCAGTACTTC. Its translation: CSVDDGTNEQYF.

This chain connects TRBV9 to TRBJ2-1; 10 bases are shared with TRBD2. Germline assignment: CDR1 SGDLS and CDR2 YYNGEE. Unmatched junction bases numbered 6, after V lost 4 bases and J lost 8 bases. The CDR3 extends over 14 amino acids. DNA for the CDR3: TGTGCCAGCAGCATCGGGACTAGCGCCGATGAGCAGTTCTTC. Amino acids: CASSIGTSADEQFF.

This chain connects TRBV27 to TRBJ2-3, with D hard to call. The germline V gene has CDR1 MNHEY and CDR2 SMNVEV (reference sequence). The CDR3 totals 16 residues. Trimming cost V 8 bases and J 9 bases, with 27 bases left between them. This CDR3 reads CASFRLPLAPPGTQYF. The CDR3 DNA reads TGTGCCAGCTTTAGACTGCCTCTTGCCCCACCTGGCACGCAGTATTTT.

There are many counts of this clone. This chain connects TRBV19 to TRBJ2-3; D gene unclear. This CDR3 has 13 residues. Deletions cut 4 bases from V and 4 bases from J, with 9 bases between. CDR1 is LNHDA, CDR2 SQIVND, per germline (reference sequence). For the CDR3, the DNA is TGTGCCAGTAGTACCTACAGTGCAGATACGCAGTATTTT. Translation gives CASSTYSADTQYF.

V is TRBV12-1 and J is TRBJ1-4; no check of the table's D call, TRBD1, against the DNA was made. TRBV12-1 is a recognized pseudogene. The CDR3 loop spans 16 amino acids. The CDR3 here is CASSSDRALFYEKLFF. The DNA for the CDR3 is TGTGCCAGCAGCTCAGACAGGGCCCTCTTTTACGAAAAACTGTTTTTT.

The J gene is TRBJ1-4, the V gene TRBV10-1, with 11 bases fitting TRBD1. The germline V gene encodes CDR1 WNHNN and CDR2 SYGVQD (reference sequence). Trimming took 6 bases from V and 0 from J; bases not matched to a gene: 9. This CDR3 comprises 18 residues. The CDR3 DNA is TGCGCCAGCAGGACAGGACAGGGGGCATGGACAACTAATGAAAAACTGTTTTTT. Its translation is CASRTGQGAWTTNEKLFF.

This rearrangement joins TRBV18 to TRBJ2-2, with D possibly being TRBD1 (5 bases). CDR1 and CDR2 (germline): KGHSH, LQKENI. Trimming left V 6 bases short and J 7 bases short, with 12 bases between. CDR3 length equals 13 residues. CDR3: CASSTEQVGELFF. Written as DNA, the CDR3 is TGTGCCAGCTCGACCGAACAGGTCGGGGAGCTGTTTTTT.